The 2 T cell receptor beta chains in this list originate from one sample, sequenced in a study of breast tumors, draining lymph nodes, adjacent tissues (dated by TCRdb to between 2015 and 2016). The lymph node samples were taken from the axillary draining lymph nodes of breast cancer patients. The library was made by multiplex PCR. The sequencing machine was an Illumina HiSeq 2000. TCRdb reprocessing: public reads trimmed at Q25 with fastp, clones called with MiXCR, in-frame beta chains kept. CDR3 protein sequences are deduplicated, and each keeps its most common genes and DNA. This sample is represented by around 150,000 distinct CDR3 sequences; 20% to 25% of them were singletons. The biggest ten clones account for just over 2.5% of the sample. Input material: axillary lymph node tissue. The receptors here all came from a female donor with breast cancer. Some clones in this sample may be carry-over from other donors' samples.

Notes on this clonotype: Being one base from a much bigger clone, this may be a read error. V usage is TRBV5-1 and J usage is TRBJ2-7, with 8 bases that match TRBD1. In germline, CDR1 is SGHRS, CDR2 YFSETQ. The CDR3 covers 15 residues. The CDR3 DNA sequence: TGCGCCAGCAGCTCCGACAGGGGCCCTACCTACGAGCAGCACTTC. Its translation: CASSSDRGPTYEQHF.

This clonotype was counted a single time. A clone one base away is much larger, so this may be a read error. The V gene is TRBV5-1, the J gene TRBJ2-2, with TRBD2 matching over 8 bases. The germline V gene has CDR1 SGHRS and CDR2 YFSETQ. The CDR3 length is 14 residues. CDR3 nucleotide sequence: TGCGCCAGCAGCTCGGGACTAGTTGCCGGGGAGCTGGTTTTT. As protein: CASSSGLVAGELVF.